This is a list of T cell receptor beta chains from one sample in a study of shared clonotypes between healthy human individuals. Here immunoSEQ multiplex PCR was the method, and the copy in TCRdb shows in-frame clones only, minus some. The sample carries 730,000 or so clones, 72% recorded once. Specimen: memory CD4+ T cells sorted from blood. The receptors derive from a woman in her twenties or thirties in good health. Both conserved end residues are part of each CDR3. A D gene is named only where the DNA matches it firmly. The size entry is marked missing in some rows and otherwise reads once, few, many or a size class.

size | D | J | V | DNA | CDR3
once | TRBD1 | TRBJ2-1 | TRBV11-3 | TGTGCCAGCAGCCTAGCAGGACAGGGCTACAATGAGCAGTTCTTC | CASSLAGQGYNEQFF
. | TRBD1 | TRBJ1-5 | TRBV5-1 | TGCGCCAGCAGCTTGGCGACAGGGGATCAGCCCCAGCATTTT | CASSLATGDQPQHF
. | . | TRBJ2-7 | TRBV4-1 | TGCGCCAGCAGGGAAAGGGGCGGGATCTCCTACGAGCAGTACTTC | CASRERGGISYEQYF
. | . | TRBJ2-2 | TRBV5-5 | TGTGCCAGCAGCCCGGCCCAGGGGGGCAATACCGGGGAGCTGTTTTTT | CASSPAQGGNTGELFF
many | TRBD2 | TRBJ2-1 | TRBV13 | TGTGCCAGCAGCTTTTCCCCTTACGCGGGAGGGCCGTTAGGGAATGAGCAGTTCTTC | CASSFSPYAGGPLGNEQFF
. | . | TRBJ2-1 | TRBV5-5 | TGTGCCAGCAGACGGACAAATGAGCAGTTCTTC | CASRRTNEQFF
many | . | TRBJ2-4 | TRBV18 | TGTGCCAGCTCACCGCAGGCGGACATTCAGTACTTC | CASSPQADIQYF
. | TRBD2 | TRBJ2-3 | TRBV4-1 | TGCGCCAGCAGACGGACTAGCGGGAGGGCGAGAGATACGCAGTATTTT | CASRRTSGRARDTQYF
. | . | TRBJ1-4 | TRBV7-9 | TGTGCCAGCAGCTTATTAGGTTACTCCTTTAATGAAAAACTGTTTTTT | CASSLLGYSFNEKLFF
. | TRBD1 | TRBJ2-6 | TRBV25-1 | TGTGCCAGCAGTGCCGAGTGGACAGGGCAGTCTGGGGCCAACGTCCTGACTTTC | CASSAEWTGQSGANVLTF
many | . | TRBJ1-1 | TRBV5-1 | TGCGCCAGCAGGACAGAAAGGAACACTGAAGCTTTCTTT | CASRTERNTEAFF
. | . | TRBJ2-1 | TRBV5-1 | TGCGCCAGCTCTCACGAAGGGGCTGGTGAGCAGTTCTTC | CASSHEGAGEQFF
. | . | TRBJ2-7 | TRBV28 | TGTGCCAGCAGTTTTAGCCGGGCCCTAGGCGCCTACGAGCAGTACTTC | CASSFSRALGAYEQYF
. | . | TRBJ1-1 | TRBV7-3 | TGTGCCAGCAGCTTCCTCCCGGCGACCACCCACACTGAAGCTTTCTTT | CASSFLPATTHTEAFF
. | . | TRBJ2-1 | TRBV5-1 | TGCGCCAGCCGGGACGGGAGCTCCTACAATGAGCAGTTCTTC | CASRDGSSYNEQFF
. | . | TRBJ1-2 | TRBV28 | TGTGCCAGCAGTTTACGGCAGGGGTACTTTTCCGGCTACACCTTC | CASSLRQGYFSGYTF
. | TRBD1 | TRBJ1-1 | TRBV7-9 | TGTGCCAGCAGCCGAACGGTTACCGGGACAGATAACACTGAAGCTTTCTTT | CASSRTVTGTDNTEAFF
. | . | TRBJ2-1 | TRBV21-1 | TGTGCCAGCAACCAGATAGCGGGAGTGTACAATGAGCAGTTCTTC | CASNQIAGVYNEQFF
. | . | TRBJ2-1 | TRBV5-4 | TGTGCCAGCAGCCAATCATACAATGAGCAGTTCTTC | CASSQSYNEQFF
many | . | TRBJ2-7 | TRBV1 | TGCACCAGCAGCTGGACAGGGGGCGCACGTTTTTCCTACGAGCAGTACTTC | CTSSWTGGARFSYEQYF
. | . | TRBJ2-7 | TRBV6-5 | TGTGCCAGCAGTTACTCTGGCGGGAATTCCTACGAGCAGTACTTC | CASSYSGGNSYEQYF
. | . | TRBJ2-7 | TRBV5-5 | TGTGCCAGCAGCTTGGAGTTCGACGAGCAGTACTTC | CASSLEFDEQYF
. | . | TRBJ2-3 | TRBV6-5 | TGTGCCAGCAGTTACTCTGACTCTAGCACAGATACGCAGTATTTT | CASSYSDSSTDTQYF
. | TRBD1 | TRBJ1-4 | TRBV18 | TGTGCCAGCTCACGTGATGGACAGGGACTAATAGAAAAACTGTTTTTT | CASSRDGQGLIEKLFF
. | . | TRBJ2-6 | TRBV27 | TGTGCCAGCAGTCCAACCCGCAGTGGCGTCCTGACTTTC | CASSPTRSGVLTF
once | . | TRBJ1-5 | TRBV2 | TGTGCCAGCTCGACCCGGTCTGGTCAGGACCATAGCAATCAGCCCCAGCATTTT | CASSTRSGQDHSNQPQHF